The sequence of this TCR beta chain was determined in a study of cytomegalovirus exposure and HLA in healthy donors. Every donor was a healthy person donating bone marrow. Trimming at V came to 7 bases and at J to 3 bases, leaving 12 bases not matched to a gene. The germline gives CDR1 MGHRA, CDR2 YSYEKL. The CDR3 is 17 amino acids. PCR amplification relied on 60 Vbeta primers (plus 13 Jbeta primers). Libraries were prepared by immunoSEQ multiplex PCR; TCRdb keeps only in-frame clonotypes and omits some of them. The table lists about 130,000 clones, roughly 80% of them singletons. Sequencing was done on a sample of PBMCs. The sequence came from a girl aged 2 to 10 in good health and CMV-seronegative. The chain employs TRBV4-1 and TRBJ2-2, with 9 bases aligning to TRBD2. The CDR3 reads CASTHPAGGPDTGELFF. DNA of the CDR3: TGCGCCAGCACCCACCCTGCGGGGGGGCCGGACACCGGGGAGCTGTTTTTT.